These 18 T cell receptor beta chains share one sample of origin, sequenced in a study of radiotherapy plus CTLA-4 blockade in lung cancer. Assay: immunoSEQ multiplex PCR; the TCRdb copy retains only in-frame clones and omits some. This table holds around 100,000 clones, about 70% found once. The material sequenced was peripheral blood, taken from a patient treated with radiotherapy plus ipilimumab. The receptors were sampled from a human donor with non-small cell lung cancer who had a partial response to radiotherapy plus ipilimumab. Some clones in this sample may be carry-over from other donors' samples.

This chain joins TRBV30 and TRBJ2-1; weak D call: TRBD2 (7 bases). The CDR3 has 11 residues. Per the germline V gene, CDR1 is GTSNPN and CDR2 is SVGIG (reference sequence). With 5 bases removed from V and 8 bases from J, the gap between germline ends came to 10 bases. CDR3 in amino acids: CAWGEGDEQFF. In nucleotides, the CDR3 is TGTGCCTGGGGGGAGGGGGATGAGCAGTTCTTC.

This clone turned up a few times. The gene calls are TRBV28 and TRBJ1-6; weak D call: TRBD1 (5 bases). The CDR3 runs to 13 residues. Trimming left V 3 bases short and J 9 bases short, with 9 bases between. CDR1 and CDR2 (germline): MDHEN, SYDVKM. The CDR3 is CASSFGGFSPLHF. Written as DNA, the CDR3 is TGTGCCAGCAGTTTTGGGGGGTTTTCACCCCTCCACTTT.

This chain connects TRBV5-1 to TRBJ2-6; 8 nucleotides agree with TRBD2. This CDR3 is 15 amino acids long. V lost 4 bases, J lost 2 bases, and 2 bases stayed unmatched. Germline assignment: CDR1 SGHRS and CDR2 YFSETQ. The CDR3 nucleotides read TGCGCCAGCAGCCGGGAGGGTACTGGGGCCAACGTCCTGACTTTC. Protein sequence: CASSREGTGANVLTF.

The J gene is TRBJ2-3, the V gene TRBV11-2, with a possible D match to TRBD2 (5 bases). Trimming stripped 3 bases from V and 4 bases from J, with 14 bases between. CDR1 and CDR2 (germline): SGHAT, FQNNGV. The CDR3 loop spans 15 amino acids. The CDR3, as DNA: TGTGCCAGCAGCTTCGGGCCCACGAGGGCAGATACGCAGTATTTT. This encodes CASSFGPTRADTQYF.

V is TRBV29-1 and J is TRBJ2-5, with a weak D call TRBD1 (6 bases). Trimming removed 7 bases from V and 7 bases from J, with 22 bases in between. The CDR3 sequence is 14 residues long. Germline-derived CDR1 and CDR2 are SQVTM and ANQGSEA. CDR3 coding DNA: TGCAGCGCTAAGATCGGTGGGGGCTGGGGGACCCAGTACTTC. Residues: CSAKIGGGWGTQYF.

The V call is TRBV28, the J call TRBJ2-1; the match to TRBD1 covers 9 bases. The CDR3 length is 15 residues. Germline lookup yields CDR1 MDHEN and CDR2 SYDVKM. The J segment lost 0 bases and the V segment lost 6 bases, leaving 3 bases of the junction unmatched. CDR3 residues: CASRQTGGSYNEQFF. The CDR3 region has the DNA TGTGCCAGCAGACAGACAGGGGGCTCCTACAATGAGCAGTTCTTC.

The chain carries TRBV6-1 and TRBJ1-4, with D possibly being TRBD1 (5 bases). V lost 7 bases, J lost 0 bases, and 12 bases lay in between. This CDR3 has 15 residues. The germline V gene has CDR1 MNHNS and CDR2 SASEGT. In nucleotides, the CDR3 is TGTGCCAGCACCCGACAGCGATCAACTAATGAAAAACTGTTTTTT. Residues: CASTRQRSTNEKLFF.

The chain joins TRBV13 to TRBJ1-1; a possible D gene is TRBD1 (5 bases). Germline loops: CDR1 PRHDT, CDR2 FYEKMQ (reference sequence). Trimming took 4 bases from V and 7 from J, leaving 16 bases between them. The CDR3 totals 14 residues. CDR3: CASSSYGQTNEAFF. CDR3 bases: TGTGCCAGCAGCTCCTACGGACAAACCAATGAAGCTTTCTTT.

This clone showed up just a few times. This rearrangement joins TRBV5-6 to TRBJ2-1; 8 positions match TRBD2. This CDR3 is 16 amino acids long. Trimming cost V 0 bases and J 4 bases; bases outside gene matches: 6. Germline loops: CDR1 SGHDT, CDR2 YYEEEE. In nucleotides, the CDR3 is TGTGCCAGCAGCTTGGTGGTGACGGGAGGGTACAATGAGCAGTTCTTC. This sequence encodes CASSLVVTGGYNEQFF.

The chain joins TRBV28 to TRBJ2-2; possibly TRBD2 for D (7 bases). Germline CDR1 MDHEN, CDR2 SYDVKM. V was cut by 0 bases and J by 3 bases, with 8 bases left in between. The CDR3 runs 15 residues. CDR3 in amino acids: CASSLWGGHTGELFF. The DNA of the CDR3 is TGTGCCAGCAGTTTATGGGGGGGGCACACCGGGGAGCTGTTTTTT.

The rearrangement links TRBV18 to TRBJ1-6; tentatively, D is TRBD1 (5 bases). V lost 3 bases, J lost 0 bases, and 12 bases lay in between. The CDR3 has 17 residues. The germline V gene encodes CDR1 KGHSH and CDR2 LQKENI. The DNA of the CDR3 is TGTGCCAGCTCACCTGTGCAGGGAAGCTCCTATAATTCACCCCTCCACTTT. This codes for CASSPVQGSSYNSPLHF. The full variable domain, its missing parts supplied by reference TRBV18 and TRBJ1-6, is NAGVMQNPRHLVRRRGQEARLRCSPMKGHSHVYWYRQLPEEGLKFMVYLQKENIIDESGMPKERFSAEFPKEGPSILRIQQVVRGDSAAYFCASSPVQGSSYNSPLHFGNGTRLTVT.

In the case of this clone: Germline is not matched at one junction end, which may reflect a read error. This chain's CDR3 is CAGGGIIAGGHEQYF. Written as DNA, the CDR3 is TGCGCCGGGGGGGGAATAATAGCGGGAGGCCACGAGCAGTACTTC. The chain carries TRBV6-1 and TRBJ2-7, with TRBD2 identical over 10 bases. This CDR3 has 15 residues. CDR1 and CDR2 (germline): MNHNS, SASEGT.

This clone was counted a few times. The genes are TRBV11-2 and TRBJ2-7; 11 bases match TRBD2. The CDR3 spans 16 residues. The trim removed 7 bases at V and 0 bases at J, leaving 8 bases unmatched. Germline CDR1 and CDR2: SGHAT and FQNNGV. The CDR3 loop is CASNYKGTSGSYEQYF. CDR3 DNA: TGTGCCAGCAACTATAAAGGGACTAGCGGCTCCTACGAGCAGTACTTC.

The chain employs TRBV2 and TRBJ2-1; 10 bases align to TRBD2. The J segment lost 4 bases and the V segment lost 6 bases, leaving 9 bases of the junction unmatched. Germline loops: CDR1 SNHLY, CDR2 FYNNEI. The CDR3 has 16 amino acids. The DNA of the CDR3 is TGTGCCAGCAGGGGAACCAGCGGGGGGGCGTACAATGAGCAGTTCTTC. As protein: CASRGTSGGAYNEQFF.

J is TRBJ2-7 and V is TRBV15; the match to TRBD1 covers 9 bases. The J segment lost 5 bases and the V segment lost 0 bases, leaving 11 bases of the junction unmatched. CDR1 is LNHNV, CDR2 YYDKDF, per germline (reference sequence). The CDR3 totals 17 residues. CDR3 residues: CATSRESPGTGLNEQYF. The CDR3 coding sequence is TGTGCCACCAGCAGAGAAAGTCCCGGGACAGGGCTCAACGAGCAGTACTTC.

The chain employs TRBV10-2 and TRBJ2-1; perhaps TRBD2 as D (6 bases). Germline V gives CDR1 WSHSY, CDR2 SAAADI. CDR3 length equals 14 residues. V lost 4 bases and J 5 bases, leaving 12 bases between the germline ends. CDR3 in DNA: TGCGCCAGCAGTGGGCTAGCGAGTAACAATGAGCAGTTCTTC. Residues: CASSGLASNNEQFF.

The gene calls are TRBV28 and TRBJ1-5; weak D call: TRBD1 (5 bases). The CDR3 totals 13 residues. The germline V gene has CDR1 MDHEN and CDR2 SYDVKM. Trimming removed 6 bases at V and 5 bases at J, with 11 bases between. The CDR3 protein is CASRGQGYQPQHF. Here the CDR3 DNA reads TGTGCCAGCAGAGGTCAGGGTTATCAGCCCCAGCATTTT.

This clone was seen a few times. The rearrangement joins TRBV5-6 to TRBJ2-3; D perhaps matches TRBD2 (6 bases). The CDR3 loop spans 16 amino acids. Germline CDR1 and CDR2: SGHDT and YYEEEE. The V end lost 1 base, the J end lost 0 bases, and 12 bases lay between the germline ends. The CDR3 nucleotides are TGTGCCAGCAGCTTGTGGCGACGGGGGAGCACAGATACGCAGTATTTT. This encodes CASSLWRRGSTDTQYF.